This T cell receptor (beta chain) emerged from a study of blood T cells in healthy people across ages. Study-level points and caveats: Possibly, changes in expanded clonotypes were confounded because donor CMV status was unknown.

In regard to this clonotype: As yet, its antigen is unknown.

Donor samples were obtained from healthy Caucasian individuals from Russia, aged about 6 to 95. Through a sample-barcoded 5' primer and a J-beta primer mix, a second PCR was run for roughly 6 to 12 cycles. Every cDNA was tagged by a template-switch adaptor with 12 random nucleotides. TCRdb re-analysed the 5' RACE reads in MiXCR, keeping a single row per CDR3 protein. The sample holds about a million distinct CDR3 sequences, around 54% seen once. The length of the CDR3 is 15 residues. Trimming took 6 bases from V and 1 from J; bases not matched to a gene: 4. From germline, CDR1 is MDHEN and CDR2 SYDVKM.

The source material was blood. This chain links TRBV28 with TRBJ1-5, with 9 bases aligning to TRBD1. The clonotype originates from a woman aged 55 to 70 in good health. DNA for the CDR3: TGTGCCAGCAGGGAAACAGGGGGCAGCAATCAGCCCCAGCATTTT. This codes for CASRETGGSNQPQHF.